This T cell receptor beta chain was identified during a study of cytomegalovirus exposure and HLA in healthy donors. Study-level findings and limits: Rarity held for most TCR sequences, but there were some public TCRs that occurred in many donors. The classifier, whose performance was assessed in both the original and validation cohorts, reportedly diagnosed cytomegalovirus status with high specificity and sensitivity. The authors listed 164 TCR beta chains as cytomegalovirus-associated.

V was pared by 8 bases and J by 7 bases, with 6 bases between. The CDR3 length is 10 residues. CDR1 and CDR2 from the germline V gene are SNHLY and FYNNEI. Profiled with immunoSEQ multiplex PCR; TCRdb holds only in-frame clones, not every one. The sample has 97,000 or so clones; around nine tenths are singletons. Worth noting for this clone: Its antigen is unidentified.

This sequence originates from a woman aged 30 to 39 in good health and CMV-seronegative. This chain connects TRBV2 to TRBJ2-1; possibly TRBD2 for D (6 bases). Sequences were obtained from PBMCs. The CDR3 spells CASGGNEQFF. The CDR3 DNA is TGTGCCAGCGGGGGGAATGAGCAGTTCTTC.